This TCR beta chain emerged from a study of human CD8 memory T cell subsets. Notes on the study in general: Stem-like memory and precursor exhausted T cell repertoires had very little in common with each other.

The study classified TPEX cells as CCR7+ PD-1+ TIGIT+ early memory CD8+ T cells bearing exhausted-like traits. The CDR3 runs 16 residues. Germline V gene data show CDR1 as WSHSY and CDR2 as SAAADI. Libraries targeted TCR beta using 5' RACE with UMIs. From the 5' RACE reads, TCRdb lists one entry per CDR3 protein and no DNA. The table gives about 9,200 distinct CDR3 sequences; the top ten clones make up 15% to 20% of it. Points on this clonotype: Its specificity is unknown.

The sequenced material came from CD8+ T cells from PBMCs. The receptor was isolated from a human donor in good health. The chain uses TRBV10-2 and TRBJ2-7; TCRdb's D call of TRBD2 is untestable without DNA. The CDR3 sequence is CASTPGLAGDSYEQYF.